Listed below are T cell receptor beta chains from one sample, sequenced in a study of T cell repertoires in cytomegalovirus infection. TCRdb passed the reads through MiXCR, listing each CDR3 protein once. The sample comprises about 740,000 distinct CDR3 sequences, approximately 40% of which are singletons, and about 2.8% rests with the top ten. Sequencing was done on a sample of PBMCs. The receptor set was obtained from a human donor in good health (CMV status not recorded). Some clones in this sample may be carry-over from other donors' samples. Each CDR3 is given with its conserved first and last residue. The D gene is left open where the match is weak. Some rows have no size entry. The others give once, few or many, or a class for an expanded clone.

size: -
V: TRBV7-9
D: -
J: TRBJ2-1
length: 16
DNA: TGTGCCAGCAGCTTTAGAATAAAACAGGTGGGGAATGAGCAGCTCTTC
CDR3: CASSFRIKQVGNEQLF

size: few
V: TRBV29-1
D: -
J: TRBJ2-3
length: 13
DNA: TGCAGCGGCAATCCTAGCGGCACAGATACGCAGTATTTT
CDR3: CSGNPSGTDTQYF

size: -
V: TRBV15
D: -
J: TRBJ1-4
length: 15
DNA: TGTGCCACCAGCCCCTATTTAACTCAGGGTGAAAAACTGTTTTTT
CDR3: CATSPYLTQGEKLFF

size: few
V: TRBV20-1
D: TRBD2
J: TRBJ2-5
length: 17
DNA: TGCAGTGCTAAGCTTCTTGACCTAGCGGGAAGGGGTGAGACCCAGTACTTC
CDR3: CSAKLLDLAGRGETQYF

size: -
V: TRBV29-1
D: -
J: TRBJ2-4
length: 14
DNA: TGCAGCGTTGGAGACACAGGGACCAAAAACATTCAGTACTTC
CDR3: CSVGDTGTKNIQYF

size: -
V: TRBV29-1
D: -
J: TRBJ1-5
length: 14
DNA: TGCAGCGTTGAAGATCGTGGCGGCAGTGGGCCCCAGCATTTT
CDR3: CSVEDRGGSGPQHF

size: -
V: TRBV4-2
D: TRBD2
J: TRBJ2-1
length: 18
DNA: TGTGCCAGCAGCCAATCGCTAGCGGGAGGCGCTCCCAGCGATGAGCAGTTCTTC
CDR3: CASSQSLAGGAPSDEQFF

size: -
V: TRBV12-3/TRBV12-4
D: -
J: TRBJ1-5
length: 12
DNA: TGTGCCAGCAGTTCCTCAACGCTGCCCCAGCATTTT
CDR3: CASSSSTLPQHF

size: few
V: TRBV7-9
D: -
J: TRBJ1-2
length: 17
DNA: TGTGCCAGCAGCTTAGCGCGGGATTGGGAGGACCTTTATGGCTACACCTTC
CDR3: CASSLARDWEDLYGYTF

size: few
V: TRBV5-5
D: TRBD2
J: TRBJ2-1
length: 15
DNA: TGTGCCAGCAGCTTGTGGCTAGCGGGGGTAAATGAGCAGTTCTTC
CDR3: CASSLWLAGVNEQFF

size: few
V: TRBV27
D: -
J: TRBJ1-1
length: 12
DNA: TGTGCCACCGGGCTACGGGGGACTGAAGCTTTCTTT
CDR3: CATGLRGTEAFF

size: -
V: TRBV7-9
D: -
J: TRBJ1-4
length: 17
DNA: TGTGCCAGCAGCTTCGCGCCCCGCGGTGGGACTAATGAAAAACTGTTTTTT
CDR3: CASSFAPRGGTNEKLFF

size: few
V: TRBV7-9
D: -
J: TRBJ2-4
length: 16
DNA: TGTGCCAGCAGCTTCCCTGGGACCGGCCTTGGAAACATTCAGTACTTC
CDR3: CASSFPGTGLGNIQYF

size: -
V: TRBV7-8
D: TRBD2
J: TRBJ2-1
length: 15
DNA: TGTGCCAGCAGCTTGGGACTAGCGGGAAGGAATGAGCAGTTCTTC
CDR3: CASSLGLAGRNEQFF

size: -
V: TRBV12-3/TRBV12-4
D: -
J: TRBJ1-5
length: 17
DNA: TGTGCCAGCAGTTTAGCCGGCTTTGGGGGACACAATCAGCCCCAGCATTTT
CDR3: CASSLAGFGGHNQPQHF